This T cell receptor beta chain is from a study of T-cell reconstitution after alpha-beta-depleted transplantation in children. Overall study results and limits: Reports say that about two months after transplant, the alpha-beta T cells came out of several hundred graft clones that had expanded. The main origin of T-cell counts and diversity one year after transplant was newly produced T cells.

Germline V gives CDR1 SGHNT, CDR2 YENEEA. J gave up 3 bases and V 3 bases, and 3 bases lay outside the gene matches. This CDR3 is 15 amino acids long. In the case of this clonotype: What it binds is unknown.

Library preparation (for TCRbeta) was performed with unique molecular identifiers. MiXCR, applied by TCRdb to the PCR reads, yields one record per CDR3 protein. The sample comprises fewer than 550,000 distinct CDR3 sequences, around 10% of which are singletons, and around 15% rests with the top ten. The TCR originated in a female patient aged 2-10 years who had a stem cell transplant for aplastic anemia, so the T cells may come from the graft donor. The gene calls are TRBV11-3 and TRBJ2-1, with 9 bases aligning to TRBD2. Sequenced here: PBMCs, mostly from graft donor cells, sampled 180 days after TCRalphabeta/CD19-depleted stem cell transplant. CDR3 coding DNA: TGTGCCAGCAGCTTGTTGACTAGCGGCTACAATGAGCAGTTCTTC. This sequence encodes CASSLLTSGYNEQFF.